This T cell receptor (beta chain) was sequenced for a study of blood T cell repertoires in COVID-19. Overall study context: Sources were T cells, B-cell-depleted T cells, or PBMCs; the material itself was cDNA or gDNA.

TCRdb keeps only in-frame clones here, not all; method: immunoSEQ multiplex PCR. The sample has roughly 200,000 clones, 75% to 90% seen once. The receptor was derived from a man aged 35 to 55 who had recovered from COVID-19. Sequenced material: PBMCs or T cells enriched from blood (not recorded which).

CDR3 sequence (DNA): TGTGCCAGCAGCCAATGGACACGCCCTGAAGGGGAGACCCAGTACTTC. This codes for CASSQWTRPEGETQYF. This chain joins TRBV5-6 and TRBJ2-5; TRBD1 might be the D (5 bases). The germline gives CDR1 SGHDT, CDR2 YYEEEE. Trimming cost V 4 bases and J 5 bases, with 21 bases left between them. CDR3 size: 16 residues.